The 18 T cell receptor beta chains given below trace back to one sample, sequenced in a study of T cell responses to AZD1222 COVID-19 vaccine. The data were produced by immunoSEQ multiplex PCR, yet TCRdb's version contains in-frame clones alone and is incomplete. The repertoire holds approximately 170,000 clones, with 94% as singletons. This specimen consisted of peripheral blood, obtained 28 days after the second AZD1222 dose. Source of these receptors: an adult who received the AZD1222 COVID-19 vaccine.

The chain joins TRBV5-5 to TRBJ1-5, with 10 bases identical to TRBD1. This CDR3 contains 17 residues. The J segment lost 6 bases and the V segment lost 4 bases, leaving 13 bases of the junction unmatched. CDR1 and CDR2 (germline): SGHKS, YYEKEE (reference sequence). CDR3 DNA: TGTGCCAGCAGCCCTAATACTCCGGGACAGGGGCTTCAGCCCCAGCATTTT. Its protein product is CASSPNTPGQGLQPQHF.

This rearrangement joins TRBV7-8 to TRBJ2-1; 7 nucleotides align to TRBD2. The CDR3 consists of 15 residues. In germline, CDR1 is SGHVS, CDR2 FQNEAQ. V lost 3 bases, J lost 2 bases, and 4 bases stayed unmatched. CDR3 nucleotides: TGTGCCAGCAGCTTGTGGGAGGGGCCCTACAATGAGCAGTTCTTC. Its translation: CASSLWEGPYNEQFF.

The chain employs TRBV5-4 and TRBJ2-2; 8 bases line up with TRBD2. From germline, CDR1 is SGHNT and CDR2 YYREEE (reference sequence). The CDR3 spans 16 residues. With V trimmed by 9 bases and J by 3 bases, 13 bases remained unmatched. CDR3 region: CATSRGGVRYTGELFF. The CDR3 DNA follows: TGTGCCACCTCCCGGGGGGGAGTTAGGTACACCGGGGAGCTGTTTTTT. Together with reference TRBV5-4 and TRBJ2-2, the CDR3 gives the full variable domain: ETGVTQSPTHLIKTRGQQVTLRCSSQSGHNTVSWYQQALGQGPQFIFQYYREEENGRGNFPPRFSGLQFPNYSSELNVNALELDDSALYLCATSRGGVRYTGELFFGEGSRLTVL.

The chain recombines TRBV4-2 with TRBJ2-5; the D is unclear. Trimming removed 8 bases from V and 2 bases from J, with 3 bases in between. This CDR3 has 10 amino acids. Germline V gene data show CDR1 as LGHNA and CDR2 as YNFKEQ. CDR3 coding DNA: TGTGCCAGCGGACAAGAGACCCAGTACTTC. This sequence encodes CASGQETQYF.

This chain uses TRBV18 with TRBJ2-7; D not resolved. CDR1 and CDR2 (germline): KGHSH, LQKENI. V lost 2 bases, J lost 5 bases, and 10 bases lay in between. The CDR3 runs 13 residues. The CDR3 sequence is CASSPFSDHEQYF. DNA of the CDR3: TGTGCCAGCTCACCATTCAGTGACCACGAGCAGTACTTC.

The chain carries TRBV19 and TRBJ2-5; TRBD2 aligns across 7 bases. Trimming at V came to 5 bases and at J to 5 bases, leaving 5 bases not matched to a gene. This CDR3 comprises 13 residues. CDR1 and CDR2 (germline): LNHDA, SQIVND (reference sequence). CDR3 sequence (DNA): TGTGCCAGTAGTCGACTAGCTAGTGAGACCCAGTACTTC. It translates to CASSRLASETQYF.

This chain uses TRBV2 with TRBJ1-5; 10 nucleotides line up with TRBD1. J gave up 0 bases and V 5 bases, and 13 bases lay outside the gene matches. This CDR3 has 19 amino acids. Germline V gene sequence: CDR1 SNHLY, CDR2 FYNNEI. CDR3 region: CASSRTGTGALDSNQPQHF. The CDR3 bases are TGTGCCAGCAGTAGAACCGGGACAGGGGCTCTTGATAGCAATCAGCCCCAGCATTTT. The entire variable domain, with the rest obtained from reference TRBV2 and TRBJ1-5, is as follows: EPEVTQTPSHQVTQMGQEVILRCVPISNHLYFYWYRQILGQKVEFLVSFYNNEISEKSEIFDDQFSVERPDGSNFTLKIRSTKLEDSAMYFCASSRTGTGALDSNQPQHFGDGTRLSIL.

The genes are TRBV27 and TRBJ2-2, with D tentatively TRBD1 (5 bases). The CDR3 extends over 13 amino acids. Germline V gene data show CDR1 as MNHEY and CDR2 as SMNVEV (reference sequence). Trimming stripped 7 bases from V and 7 bases from J, with 13 bases between. CDR3 protein: CASTWGHLGELFF. CDR3 DNA: TGTGCCAGCACTTGGGGCCACCTCGGGGAGCTGTTTTTT.

The chain links TRBV11-3 to TRBJ2-1; a possible D gene is TRBD1 (5 bases). Germline CDR1 is SGHNT and CDR2 is YENEEA. The V and J ends lost 0 bases and 1 base respectively, with 7 bases between them. This CDR3 has 15 amino acids. Here the CDR3 reads CASSLERTSYNEQFF. Written as DNA, the CDR3 is TGTGCCAGCAGCTTAGAGAGGACATCCTACAATGAGCAGTTCTTC.

The chain joins TRBV2 to TRBJ2-5; 11 bases are shared with TRBD2. V lost 3 bases and J lost 3; bases outside the gene matches: 12. This CDR3 has 18 residues. Germline V lookup: CDR1 SNHLY, CDR2 FYNNEI. The CDR3 is CASSEAGGGTSGKETQYF. In DNA form, the CDR3 reads TGTGCCAGCAGTGAGGCTGGGGGGGGGACTAGCGGAAAAGAGACCCAGTACTTC.

The rearrangement links TRBV27 to TRBJ2-1; 7 bases map to TRBD2. The germline gives CDR1 MNHEY, CDR2 SMNVEV (reference sequence). The CDR3 runs to 11 residues. V dropped 8 bases and J dropped 8; count of bases not matched to a gene: 3. The CDR3 loop is CASGRGDEQFF. CDR3 nucleotides: TGTGCCAGCGGGAGGGGAGATGAGCAGTTCTTC.

The chain has TRBV7-3 and TRBJ2-1; weak D call: TRBD1 (6 bases). The ends were cut back, 5 bases at V and 0 bases at J, with 14 bases in the middle. Germline V CDR1 and CDR2: SGHTA, FQGTGA. There are 16 residues in the CDR3. DNA of the CDR3: TGTGCCAGCAGCGTAAAGACAGGTCCCTCCTACAATGAGCAGTTCTTC. Its translation: CASSVKTGPSYNEQFF. Using reference TRBV7-3 and TRBJ2-1 for the parts outside the CDR3, the full variable domain is GAGVSQTPSNKVTEKGKYVELRCDPISGHTALYWYRQSLGQGPEFLIYFQGTGAADDSGLPNDRFFAVRPEGSVSTLKIQRTERGDSAVYLCASSVKTGPSYNEQFFGPGTRLTVL.

This chain uses TRBV14 with TRBJ2-2; TRBD2 agrees at 9 bases. This CDR3 is built from 17 residues. J lost 2 bases, V lost 1 base, and 5 bases had no gene match. The germline V gene has CDR1 SGHDN and CDR2 FVKESK. The CDR3 region has the DNA TGTGCCAGCAGCCAAGTCATAGCGGGAGTTAACACCGGGGAGCTGTTTTTT. Its translation is CASSQVIAGVNTGELFF.

This chain uses TRBV7-9 with TRBJ2-2; a weak D match, TRBD2 (5 bases). V lost 5 bases and J lost 6, with 19 bases in between. CDR1 and CDR2 (germline): SEHNR, FQNEAQ (reference sequence). The CDR3 totals 16 residues. The CDR3 sequence is CASSPTISGVAGELFF. The CDR3 bases are TGTGCCAGCAGCCCCACCATATCCGGGGTCGCCGGGGAGCTGTTTTTT.

The chain joins TRBV7-8 to TRBJ2-7, with TRBD2 as a possible D gene (6 bases). This CDR3 spans 15 amino acids. CDR1 is SGHVS, CDR2 FQNEAQ, per germline. V dropped 0 bases and J dropped 2 bases, with 11 bases sitting between them. The CDR3 protein is CASSLAVRDPYEQYF. CDR3 in DNA: TGTGCCAGCAGCTTAGCTGTGCGGGACCCCTACGAGCAGTACTTC.

V gene TRBV5-4 combines with J gene TRBJ2-1; 8 bases are shared with TRBD2. This CDR3 contains 15 residues. The germline V gene has CDR1 SGHNT and CDR2 YYREEE (reference sequence). Trimming removed 0 bases from V and 9 bases from J; junction bases left unmatched: 8. This chain's CDR3 is CASSLVGRARSEQFF. The DNA for the CDR3 is TGTGCCAGCAGCTTGGTCGGGAGGGCTAGGAGTGAGCAGTTCTTC.

The chain links TRBV27 to TRBJ2-3; maybe TRBD2 (6 bases). CDR3 length equals 13 residues. CDR1 and CDR2 from the germline V gene are MNHEY and SMNVEV (reference sequence). V was pared by 4 bases and J by 4 bases, with 9 bases between. The CDR3 loop is CASSSRGSDTQYF. The DNA for the CDR3 is TGTGCCAGCAGTTCGCGGGGCTCAGATACGCAGTATTTT.

The rearrangement links TRBV7-2 to TRBJ2-7, with 7 bases identical to TRBD1. The CDR3 is made up of 14 amino acids. The junction had 5 bases not matched to a gene; V was cut back by 5 bases and J by 1 base. CDR1 SGHTA and CDR2 FQGNSA come from the germline V gene. The CDR3 is CASSQDRRSYEQYF. In DNA form, the CDR3 reads TGTGCCAGCAGCCAGGACAGGAGGTCCTACGAGCAGTACTTC.